This T cell receptor beta chain was sequenced during a study of regulatory T cells in long-lasting Graves disease. Arm-PCR of CDR3 regions and iRepertoire HTBI primers were used to build TCR beta libraries. MiXCR, run by TCRdb on the multiplex PCR reads, gives a single entry per CDR3 protein. The sample includes more than 350,000 distinct CDR3 sequences, about 15% of them seen just once. Time point here: newly diagnosed GD, antithyroid drugs for less than 3 months. The TCR library used RNA extracted from PBMCs. This clonotype came up a few times. The V gene end was trimmed by 1 base and the J gene end by 5 bases; junction bases not matched to a gene: 13. This CDR3 is built from 17 residues. CDR1 and CDR2 (germline): SGHAT, FQNNGV. These sequences were also reported in another study, on T cells in Graves' hyperthyroidism and ophthalmopathy.

The specimen was peripheral blood mononuclear cells (PBMCs), collected at new diagnosis, from a patient treated with antithyroid drugs. The rearrangement joins TRBV11-2 to TRBJ2-7, with TRBD2 matching 8 bases. This sequence originates from a woman in her thirties with Graves disease. CDR3 in DNA: TGTGCCAGCAGCTTAGTAGGGGGGTGGGGGACTAGTCACGAGCAGTACTTC. Translation: CASSLVGGWGTSHEQYF.